The 19 T cell receptor beta chains below come from one sample, sequenced in a study of T cell clones after liver transplantation. TCRdb's copy holds only in-frame clones and misses some; the assay was immunoSEQ multiplex PCR. This sample has about 24,000 clones, with around three quarters found just once. The sequenced sample was CD4+ T cells from blood, obtained before liver transplant. These receptors were taken from a human donor who received a liver transplant.

The J gene is TRBJ2-5, the V gene TRBV5-1; the match to TRBD1 covers 10 bases. Germline CDR1 is SGHRS and CDR2 is YFSETQ. This CDR3 contains 15 residues. Trimming cost V 4 bases and J 6 bases; bases outside gene matches: 9. This CDR3 reads CASSPWTGGLQTQYF. DNA of the CDR3: TGCGCCAGCAGCCCGTGGACAGGGGGTTTGCAGACCCAGTACTTC.

The chain couples TRBV6-6 to TRBJ1-3; the D is unclear. CDR1 and CDR2 (germline): MNHNY, SVGAGI (reference sequence). With 9 bases removed from V and 0 bases from J, the gap between germline ends came to 12 bases. This CDR3 spans 14 amino acids. The CDR3 here is CASSLGSSGNTIYF. The CDR3 nucleotides are TGTGCCAGTTCCTTAGGCAGCTCTGGAAACACCATATATTTT.

Concerning this clone itself: The sample carries other DNA sequences with the same CDR3. V gene TRBV28 combines with J gene TRBJ1-1; no clear D. This CDR3 has 13 amino acids. Germline V gene data show CDR1 as MDHEN and CDR2 as SYDVKM. The V end was cut by 1 base, the J end by 1 base, with 4 bases between. CDR3 DNA sequence: TGTGCCAGCAGTTTATTAGGGAACACTGAAGCTTTCTTT. This gives the protein CASSLLGNTEAFF.

The chain has TRBV7-2 and TRBJ2-3, with TRBD2 identical over 9 bases. CDR3 length: 15 residues. The V gene's germline CDR1 is SGHTA and CDR2 FQGNSA. V shed 2 bases and J 5 bases; nucleotides not matched to a gene: 5. The CDR3 region has the DNA TGTGCCAGCAGCTTAATAGCGGGGGCAGGAGATACGCAGTATTTT. This translates into CASSLIAGAGDTQYF.

The rearrangement uses TRBV6-1 and TRBJ1-2; 8 bases are a match to TRBD1. Germline CDR1 reads MNHNS; CDR2 reads SASEGT. The CDR3 has 16 residues. V was pared by 4 bases and J by 0 bases, with 7 bases of the junction left unmatched. The CDR3 coding sequence is TGTGCCAGCAGTGGATTTGGACAGGGAGCTAACTATGGCTACACCTTC. Translating it yields CASSGFGQGANYGYTF.

This clone has just a few counts. The chain is built from TRBV5-6 and TRBJ2-5, with D unresolved. V lost 4 bases, J lost 3 bases, and 7 bases lay in between. The length of the CDR3 is 12 residues. Germline V gene sequence: CDR1 SGHDT, CDR2 YYEEEE. DNA for the CDR3: TGTGCCAGCAGCGGCATGGAAGAGACCCAGTACTTC. Its protein is CASSGMEETQYF.

A single count supports this clone. This sequence joins TRBV21-1 and TRBJ2-7; the listed D gene, TRBD1, was not tested against the DNA. TRBV21-1 is classified as a pseudogene. This CDR3 comprises 19 residues. CDR3 bases: TGTGCCAGCAGCAAAGAGGTCCCGGGACAGCTGGTTATTTCCTACGAGCAGTACGTC. It translates to CASSKEVPGQLVISYEQYV.

The chain is built from TRBV6-6 and TRBJ1-2; 9 bases fit TRBD1. The V gene end was trimmed by 7 bases and the J gene end by 5 bases; junction bases not matched to a gene: 11. The germline gives CDR1 MNHNY, CDR2 SVGAGI (reference sequence). The CDR3 spans 15 residues. This CDR3 reads CASIPGQGVGYGYTF. In nucleotides, the CDR3 is TGTGCCAGCATACCGGGACAGGGTGTCGGTTATGGCTACACCTTC.

There are a few counts of this clone. This chain links TRBV7-8 with TRBJ2-4; D might be TRBD1 (5 bases). This CDR3 has 16 amino acids. Germline-derived CDR1 and CDR2 are SGHVS and FQNEAQ. V lost 2 bases and J 6 bases, leaving 17 bases between the germline ends. This CDR3 is CASSLNPRRDLNIQYF. The CDR3 coding sequence is TGTGCCAGCAGCTTAAATCCACGCAGGGATCTAAACATTCAGTACTTC.

This clone was seen a few times. This chain uses TRBV18 with TRBJ2-7; no firm D call. Germline V CDR1 and CDR2: KGHSH, LQKENI. This CDR3 comprises 13 residues. V lost 4 bases and J lost 3, with 10 bases in between. The CDR3 nucleotides read TGTGCCAGCTCACATTCCAGAGACTACGAGCAGTACGTC. Encoded protein: CASSHSRDYEQYV.

This chain joins TRBV10-3 and TRBJ1-6, with 11 bases fitting TRBD1. Trimming took 6 bases from V and 4 from J; bases not matched to a gene: 8. CDR3 length: 17 amino acids. Germline CDR1 is ENHRY and CDR2 is SYGVKD. DNA for the CDR3: TGTGCCATCAGAGAGCGGACAGGGGGCGATTATAATTCACCCCTCCACTTT. Protein sequence: CAIRERTGGDYNSPLHF.

The chain carries TRBV5-6 and TRBJ2-5, with 9 bases matching TRBD1. This CDR3 spans 15 amino acids. Trimming at V came to 3 bases and at J to 5 bases, leaving 8 bases not matched to a gene. CDR1 is SGHDT and CDR2 is YYEEEE in the germline V gene. This CDR3 is CASSSLGQGQETQYF. CDR3 DNA sequence: TGTGCCAGCAGCTCCCTGGGACAGGGTCAGGAGACCCAGTACTTC. The full variable domain, in which reference TRBV5-6 and TRBJ2-5 provide the parts outside the CDR3, is DAGVTQSPTHLIKTRGQQVTLRCSPKSGHDTVSWYQQALGQGPQFIFQYYEEEERQRGNFPDRFSGHQFPNYSSELNVNALLLGDSALYLCASSSLGQGQETQYFGPGTRLLVL.

The V call is TRBV30, the J call TRBJ1-2; 8 bases match TRBD1. The junction had 8 bases not matched to a gene; V was cut back by 2 bases and J by 6 bases. Germline CDR1 reads GTSNPN; CDR2 reads SVGIG (reference sequence). CDR3 length: 14 residues. The CDR3, as DNA: TGTGCCTGGAGTTCATCTGGACAGGGCCATGGCTACACCTTC. Translating it yields CAWSSSGQGHGYTF.

The V call is TRBV5-8, the J call TRBJ2-5, with D possibly being TRBD2 (7 bases). The germline gives CDR1 SGHTS, CDR2 YDEGEE. V was clipped by 4 bases and J by 4 bases, with 20 bases between them. This CDR3 has 16 residues. The CDR3 spells CASSPMVGGALETQYF. The CDR3 DNA reads TGTGCCAGCAGCCCTATGGTAGGGGGGGCCCTAGAGACCCAGTACTTC.

The chain carries TRBV6-5 and TRBJ2-3; D is perhaps TRBD1 or TRBD2 (5 bases each). Deletions cut 1 base from V and 9 bases from J, with 20 bases between. The germline V gene has CDR1 MNHEY and CDR2 SVGAGI. This CDR3 contains 16 residues. CDR3 residues: CASSYLGSPTGTTQYF. In DNA form, the CDR3 reads TGTGCCAGCAGTTACTTGGGGTCCCCCACCGGGACGACGCAGTATTTT.

This clone appeared a few times. The chain has TRBV19 and TRBJ1-4, with TRBD1 identical over 9 bases. The CDR3 totals 15 residues. J was trimmed by 2 bases and V by 7 bases; bases with no gene match: 5. CDR1 LNHDA and CDR2 SQIVND come from the germline V gene (reference sequence). This chain's CDR3 is CASTPGQGTNEKLFF. The CDR3 DNA sequence: TGTGCCAGTACCCCCGGACAGGGGACTAATGAAAAACTGTTTTTT. Using reference TRBV19 and TRBJ1-4 for the parts outside the CDR3, the full variable domain is DGGITQSPKYLFRKEGQNVTLSCEQNLNHDAMYWYRQDPGQGLRLIYYSQIVNDFQKGDIAEGYSVSREKKESFPLTVTSAQKNPTAFYLCASTPGQGTNEKLFFGSGTQLSVL.

DNA for the CDR3: TGTGCCAGTAGTATGTATCGGTTGGTTAAAATGAACACTGAAGCTTTCTTT. Translating it yields CASSMYRLVKMNTEAFF. This chain joins TRBV19 and TRBJ1-1; D not resolved. V was pared by 3 bases and J by 0 bases, with 17 bases between. CDR1 is LNHDA and CDR2 is SQIVND in the germline V gene (reference sequence). The CDR3 runs to 17 residues. Full variable domain (remainder filled in from reference TRBV19 and TRBJ1-1): DGGITQSPKYLFRKEGQNVTLSCEQNLNHDAMYWYRQDPGQGLRLIYYSQIVNDFQKGDIAEGYSVSREKKESFPLTVTSAQKNPTAFYLCASSMYRLVKMNTEAFFGQGTRLTVV.

This sequence joins TRBV5-5 and TRBJ2-7; possible D gene TRBD1, 5 bases. The CDR3 runs to 15 residues. V lost 1 base, J lost 0 bases, and 11 bases lay in between. Germline V lookup: CDR1 SGHKS, CDR2 YYEKEE (reference sequence). The CDR3 here is CASSLPGLSSYEQYV. The CDR3 DNA follows: TGTGCCAGCAGCTTGCCAGGGCTAAGCTCCTACGAGCAGTACGTC.

This clone was observed a handful of times. The rearrangement links TRBV4-1 to TRBJ1-5, with a possible D match to TRBD1 (5 bases). Germline V gene sequence: CDR1 MGHRA, CDR2 YSYEKL. CDR3 length: 16 residues. Trimming left V 0 bases short and J 1 base short, with 10 bases between. CDR3 in DNA: TGCGCCAGCAGCCAAGATGGGGCCGGCAGCAATCAGCCCCAGCATTTT. Its protein product is CASSQDGAGSNQPQHF.